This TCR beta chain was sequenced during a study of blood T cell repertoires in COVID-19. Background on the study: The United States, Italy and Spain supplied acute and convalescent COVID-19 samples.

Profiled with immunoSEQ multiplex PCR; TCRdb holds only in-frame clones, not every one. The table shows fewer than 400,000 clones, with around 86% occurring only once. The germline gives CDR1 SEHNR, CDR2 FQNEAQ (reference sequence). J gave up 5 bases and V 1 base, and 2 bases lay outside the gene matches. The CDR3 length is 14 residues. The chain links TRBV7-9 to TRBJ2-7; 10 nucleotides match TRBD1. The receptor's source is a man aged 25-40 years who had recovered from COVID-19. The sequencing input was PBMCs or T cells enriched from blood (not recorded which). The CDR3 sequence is CASSLGQGAHEQYF. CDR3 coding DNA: TGTGCCAGCAGCTTAGGACAGGGGGCGCACGAGCAGTACTTC.